A single sample gave rise to the 14 T cell receptor beta chains below, sequenced in a study of CD8+ T cells in alopecia areata. Reverse transcribed after extraction, RNA yielded cDNA as the sequencing template. The data were produced by immunoSEQ multiplex PCR, yet TCRdb's version contains in-frame clones alone and is incomplete. The sample shows about 64,000 clones, around 45% of them seen only once. Treatment noted: oral pan-JAK inhibitor, 5-10 mg twice daily. The sequences come from CD8+ T cells sorted from blood, collected at approximately week 36, from a patient treated with tofacitinib. The receptor source for this set is a human donor with alopecia areata.

The chain recombines TRBV27 with TRBJ1-2, with 10 bases lining up with TRBD1. V shed 4 bases and J 8 bases; nucleotides not matched to a gene: 13. The V gene's germline CDR1 is MNHEY and CDR2 SMNVEV (reference sequence). CDR3 length: 16 amino acids. Written as DNA, the CDR3 is TGTGCCAGCAGTTCCAACCCGACAGGGGGCGTTTTGGGCTACACCTTC. Translation gives CASSSNPTGGVLGYTF.

This clone was detected a few times. This chain links TRBV29-1 with TRBJ2-1; D ambiguous. The ends were cut back, 4 bases at V and 0 bases at J, with 7 bases in the middle. Per germline, CDR1 SQVTM and CDR2 ANQGSEA. The CDR3 is 13 amino acids. The DNA of the CDR3 is TGCAGCGTTGTGATGAGCTCCTACAATGAGCAGTTCTTC. This encodes CSVVMSSYNEQFF.

The table lists this clone with a few counts. The genes are TRBV7-2 and TRBJ2-2, with D hard to call. Trimming took 2 bases from V and 2 from J, leaving 12 bases between them. Germline loops: CDR1 SGHTA, CDR2 FQGNSA. This CDR3 is built from 16 residues. The DNA for the CDR3 is TGTGCCAGCAGCTTATGGGCTTCTCTTAACACCGGGGAGCTGTTTTTT. It encodes CASSLWASLNTGELFF.

J is TRBJ1-3 and V is TRBV15; no firm D call. CDR1 and CDR2 (germline): LNHNV, YYDKDF (reference sequence). The CDR3 spans 15 residues. Trimming pared 0 bases from V and 7 bases from J, leaving 13 bases between. CDR3 protein: CATSRDRPLSNTIYF. CDR3 coding DNA: TGTGCCACCAGCAGAGATCGTCCATTAAGTAACACCATATATTTT. The full variable domain, rest sourced from reference TRBV15 and TRBJ1-3, is DAMVIQNPRYQVTQFGKPVTLSCSQTLNHNVMYWYQQKSSQAPKLLFHYYDKDFNNEADTPDNFQSRRPNTSFCFLDIRSPGLGDTAMYLCATSRDRPLSNTIYFGEGSWLTVV.

This clone was counted between two and nine times. The V gene is TRBV11-2, the J gene TRBJ2-7; D is uncertain. Germline V gene lookup returns CDR1 SGHAT and CDR2 FQNNGV. The V end was cut by 3 bases, the J end by 7 bases, with 7 bases between. This CDR3 comprises 11 residues. In nucleotides, the CDR3 is TGTGCCAGCAGCTTTCCAGGAGAGCAGTACTTC. This codes for CASSFPGEQYF.

This clone appeared a single time. This chain joins TRBV9 and TRBJ1-2, with D tentatively TRBD1 (6 bases). V gave up 0 bases and J gave up 6 bases, with 15 bases separating them. Germline V CDR1 and CDR2: SGDLS, YYNGEE. The CDR3 has 15 amino acids. The CDR3, as DNA: TGTGCCAGCAGCGTAGGGTGGTTACAGGGCAATGGCTACACCTTC. Its protein is CASSVGWLQGNGYTF.

The rearrangement uses TRBV4-1 and TRBJ2-2; TRBD2 matches 11 bases. This CDR3 is built from 17 residues. With 4 bases clipped from V and 6 bases from J, the junction kept 10 bases outside the gene matches. The germline CDR1 and CDR2 sequences are MGHRA and YSYEKL. CDR3 nucleotides: TGCGCCAGCAGCCCATATAGCGGGAGGGCCGAGTCCGGGGAGCTGTTTTTT. Amino acid sequence: CASSPYSGRAESGELFF.

This rearrangement joins TRBV7-9 to TRBJ2-7; TRBD2 is a possible D gene (6 bases). The V end was cut by 3 bases, the J end by 3 bases, with 15 bases between. Germline CDR1 is SEHNR and CDR2 is FQNEAQ (reference sequence). There are 15 residues in the CDR3. The CDR3 sequence is CASSFDRDLFYEQYF. For the CDR3, the DNA is TGTGCCAGCAGCTTCGATCGGGACTTATTCTACGAGCAGTACTTC.

Written as DNA, the CDR3 is TGTGCCAGCACGGGGGGGAGTGAGCAGTTCTTC. Translation gives CASTGGSEQFF. This sequence joins TRBV27 and TRBJ2-1, with 8 bases matching TRBD2. The CDR3 length is 11 residues. Germline lookup yields CDR1 MNHEY and CDR2 SMNVEV (reference sequence). V lost 7 bases to trimming and J lost 9 bases; unmatched junction nucleotides: 2.

The chain uses TRBV7-9 and TRBJ1-1, with D possibly TRBD1 on 5 matching bases. Germline V gene sequence: CDR1 SEHNR, CDR2 FQNEAQ (reference sequence). V was clipped by 2 bases and J by 4 bases, with 14 bases between them. The CDR3 length is 15 residues. The DNA of the CDR3 is TGTGCCAGCAGCTTACCAGGGTTTGGGAGCACTGAAGCTTTCTTT. Translating gives CASSLPGFGSTEAFF. Complete variable domain (other parts from reference TRBV7-9 and TRBJ1-1): DTGVSQNPRHKITKRGQNVTFRCDPISEHNRLYWYRQTLGQGPEFLTYFQNEAQLEKSRLLSDRFSAERPKGSFSTLEIQRTEQGDSAMYLCASSLPGFGSTEAFFGQGTRLTVV.

This rearrangement joins TRBV28 to TRBJ2-7; D gene uncertain. This CDR3 spans 13 amino acids. Germline-derived CDR1 and CDR2 are MDHEN and SYDVKM. The V end was cut by 5 bases, the J end by 2 bases, with 10 bases between. The CDR3 coding sequence is TGTGCCAGCAGTCTCCGTAGGGCCTACGAGCAGTACTTC. Residues: CASSLRRAYEQYF.

V gene TRBV7-9 combines with J gene TRBJ1-3, with TRBD1 matching 12 bases. Germline V lookup: CDR1 SEHNR, CDR2 FQNEAQ (reference sequence). The CDR3 covers 15 residues. V shed 4 bases, J shed 5 bases, and the junction held 3 bases outside the gene matches. The CDR3 here is CASSSGTGGRNTIYF. Written as DNA, the CDR3 is TGTGCCAGCAGCTCCGGGACAGGGGGCAGAAACACCATATATTTT.

In regard to this clone: The junction differs from germline at one of its ends, possibly a read error. The V call is TRBV10-3, the J call TRBJ1-1; D remains unclear. The CDR3 is 15 residues long. CDR1 and CDR2 from the germline V gene are ENHRY and SYGVKD. CDR3 DNA: TGTGCCAGCAGTGAAGGTTTTGTGGGGAACACTGAAGCTTTCTTT. Protein product: CASSEGFVGNTEAFF.

The gene calls are TRBV11-2 and TRBJ2-7; D might be TRBD2 (5 bases). CDR1 and CDR2 (germline): SGHAT, FQNNGV. The CDR3 has 13 amino acids. Trimming left V 1 base short and J 1 base short, with 5 bases between. This CDR3 is CASSLGGSYEQYF. The DNA of the CDR3 is TGTGCCAGCAGCTTAGGCGGGTCCTACGAGCAGTACTTC. The full variable domain, with the rest looked up from reference TRBV11-2 and TRBJ2-7, is EAGVAQSPRYKIIEKRQSVAFWCNPISGHATLYWYQQILGQGPKLLIQFQNNGVVDDSQLPKDRFSAERLKGVDSTLKIQPAKLEDSAVYLCASSLGGSYEQYFGPGTRLTVT.